These 15 T cell receptor beta chains originate from one sample sequenced in a study of response to subunit inactivated influenza vaccine (dated by TCRdb to the late 2010s). Library creation used RT-PCR. TCRdb records Illumina HiSeq 2500 as the sequencer. The public reads were reprocessed in TCRdb via fastp at Q25 and MiXCR, keeping in-frame beta chains. Each CDR3 protein appears once, grouped with its most common genes and DNA. The sample yields 800,000 to 1,000,000 distinct CDR3 sequences; 21% were counted once. The biggest ten clones account for roughly 10% of the sample. The sequences come from PBMCs from blood, collected less than 6 days after vaccination. These receptors were obtained from a man over 45 who received an inactivated influenza vaccine. Donor details come from another sample of the same person, matched by shared clones.

This rearrangement joins TRBV10-2 to TRBJ1-3; D is uncertain. The V gene lost 3 bases and the J gene lost 8 bases, with 11 bases spanning the gap. This CDR3 comprises 13 residues. CDR1 and CDR2 (germline): WSHSY, SAAADI. The CDR3 DNA is TGCGCCAGCAGTGACTTTTACGACCACACCATATATTTT. Translating it yields CASSDFYDHTIYF.

This clonotype was recorded a few times. The gene calls are TRBV20-1 and TRBJ1-4, with 9 bases fitting TRBD1. CDR3 length: 14 amino acids. Unmatched junction bases numbered 10, after V lost 6 bases and J lost 8 bases. CDR1 is DFQATT, CDR2 SNEGSKA, per germline (reference sequence). The CDR3 region is CSAKYGTGNEKLFF. In nucleotides, the CDR3 is TGCAGTGCCAAGTACGGGACAGGGAACGAAAAACTGTTTTTT.

The chain joins TRBV12-3 or TRBV12-4 to TRBJ1-6, with D hard to call. V lost 6 bases to trimming and J lost 6 bases, with 15 bases between them. The CDR3 extends over 15 amino acids. The CDR3 reads CASSQLRHGNSPLHF. As DNA, the CDR3 is TGTGCCAGCAGCCAGCTCCGACATGGTAATTCACCCCTCCACTTT.

The rearrangement links TRBV21-1 to TRBJ2-3; the table's D call, TRBD1, has no DNA check behind it. TRBV21-1 is described as a pseudogene. The length of the CDR3 is 15 residues. CDR3 in amino acids: CASSKLNRGSSTQYF. The CDR3 region has the DNA TGTGCCAGCAGCAAACTGAACAGGGGTTCAAGTACGCAGTATTTT.

The rearrangement joins TRBV27 to TRBJ2-1; 8 bases are a match to TRBD2. The V and J ends lost 3 bases and 6 bases, in that order; junction bases with no gene match: 4. Germline CDR1 reads MNHEY; CDR2 reads SMNVEV (reference sequence). The CDR3 has 14 amino acids. This chain's CDR3 is CASSFPAGGNEQFF. In nucleotides, the CDR3 is TGTGCCAGCAGTTTCCCCGCGGGAGGCAATGAGCAGTTCTTC.

The table lists this clonotype with a few counts. CDR3: CASSVDTKTDTQYF. The CDR3 DNA follows: TGTGCCAGCAGCGTAGATACTAAAACAGATACGCAGTATTTT. The rearrangement joins TRBV9 to TRBJ2-3, with no clear D. The CDR3 totals 14 residues. Trimming pared 0 bases from V and 3 bases from J, leaving 8 bases between. The germline CDR1 and CDR2 sequences are SGDLS and YYNGEE.

The CDR3 region has the DNA TGTGCCAGCATTCCCGGGACTAGCGGGAGCGGCACCGGGGAGCTGTTTTTT. As protein: CASIPGTSGSGTGELFF. V usage is TRBV6-2 or TRBV6-3 and J usage is TRBJ2-2, with TRBD2 matching over 14 bases. The CDR3 loop spans 17 amino acids. Looked up from germline, CDR1 is MNHEY and CDR2 is SVGEGT. V lost 7 bases, J lost 4 bases, and 8 bases stayed unmatched.

This clonotype has at least ten counts. V gene TRBV15 combines with J gene TRBJ2-3; D is unclear. V was clipped by 8 bases and J by 6 bases, with 12 bases between them. The CDR3 totals 12 residues. Germline V gene sequence: CDR1 LNHNV, CDR2 YYDKDF (reference sequence). In DNA, the CDR3 is TGTGCCACCCGGCAGGATGGGGATACGCAGTATTTT. As protein: CATRQDGDTQYF.

The V call is TRBV18, the J call TRBJ1-2; D gene unclear. There are 14 residues in the CDR3. Per the germline V gene, CDR1 is KGHSH and CDR2 is LQKENI. The germline V and J ends were trimmed by 3 bases and 6 bases, with 14 bases remaining between them. DNA for the CDR3: TGTGCCAGCTCACCTTCCGGCGGGCGTGATGGCTACACCTTC. Protein sequence: CASSPSGGRDGYTF. The variable domain in full, completed from reference TRBV18 and TRBJ1-2, reads NAGVMQNPRHLVRRRGQEARLRCSPMKGHSHVYWYRQLPEEGLKFMVYLQKENIIDESGMPKERFSAEFPKEGPSILRIQQVVRGDSAAYFCASSPSGGRDGYTFGSGTRLTVV.

This clonotype appeared many times. The chain recombines TRBV5-5 with TRBJ2-7; D unclear. Germline values: CDR1 SGHKS, CDR2 YYEKEE (reference sequence). This CDR3 has 11 residues. V was trimmed by 7 bases and J by 4 bases, leaving 9 bases between them. CDR3 DNA sequence: TGTGCCAGCGAAAGGCAATACGAGCAGTACTTC. Residues: CASERQYEQYF.

The V and J genes are TRBV12-3 or TRBV12-4 and TRBJ2-3; D is possibly TRBD1 or TRBD2 (8 bases each). The CDR3 extends over 17 amino acids. The V and J ends lost 6 bases and 4 bases respectively, with 23 bases between them. The CDR3 DNA sequence: TGTGCCAGCAGCCCCCCGGGAGGGGACAGGAGACCAGATACGCAGTATTTT. This gives the protein CASSPPGGDRRPDTQYF.

Only a few counts were recorded for this clonotype. The J gene is TRBJ2-1, the V gene TRBV6-5; 12 nucleotides match TRBD2. The CDR3 is made up of 17 amino acids. Germline values: CDR1 MNHEY, CDR2 SVGAGI. V shed 4 bases, J shed 8 bases, and the junction held 12 bases outside the gene matches. DNA for the CDR3: TGTGCCAGCAGTTTGACTCATGGACTAGCGGGATTCGATGAGCAGTTCTTC. Protein product: CASSLTHGLAGFDEQFF.

CDR3 nucleotide sequence: TGTGCCAGTAGTATTGGATTGGGGGCAGATACGCAGTATTTT. Protein: CASSIGLGADTQYF. The V gene is TRBV19, the J gene TRBJ2-3, with D possibly being TRBD1 or TRBD2 (5 bases each). CDR3 length: 14 amino acids. Looked up from germline, CDR1 is LNHDA and CDR2 is SQIVND (reference sequence). The V end lost 3 bases, the J end lost 4 bases, and 11 bases lay between the germline ends. Full variable domain (outside the CDR3, taken from reference TRBV19 and TRBJ2-3): DGGITQSPKYLFRKEGQNVTLSCEQNLNHDAMYWYRQDPGQGLRLIYYSQIVNDFQKGDIAEGYSVSREKKESFPLTVTSAQKNPTAFYLCASSIGLGADTQYFGPGTRLTVL.

The sample holds a few counts of this clonotype. The CDR3 nucleotides are TGTGCCAGCAGTTTCAAGTTCGGGGAGCTGTTTTTT. Amino acid sequence: CASSFKFGELFF. The chain carries TRBV12-3 or TRBV12-4 and TRBJ2-2; D remains unclear. Trimming pared 3 bases from V and 7 bases from J, leaving 6 bases between. The length of the CDR3 is 12 residues.

The V call is TRBV6-1, the J call TRBJ2-3; D is ambiguous. Germline-derived CDR1 and CDR2 are MNHNS and SASEGT. Trimming left V 4 bases short and J 4 bases short, with 9 bases between. The CDR3 spans 13 residues. CDR3 coding DNA: TGTGCCAGCAGTGTCACGCGCGCAGATACGCAGTATTTT. It encodes CASSVTRADTQYF.